The entry that follows covers one T cell receptor beta chain sequence. Its specificity is unknown. This entry comes from a study of T cell responses to AZD1222 COVID-19 vaccine. Whole-study results and caveats: Epitopes outside B.1.351 and B.1.1.7 mutated regions reportedly drew nearly half of spike TCRs. Among vaccine-associated CD4 TCRs, coverage spanned spike, with dominance at 160-218 and 743-854. Sampled repertoires all dated from after the peak T cell response.

Method: immunoSEQ multiplex PCR; TCRdb's copy keeps in-frame clones and lacks some. The sample holds 80,000 or so clones, 80% to 90% seen once. Deletions cut 0 bases from V and 7 bases from J, with 8 bases between. Per germline, CDR1 SGHDT and CDR2 YYEEEE. The CDR3 consists of 13 residues. Samples with a second dose at about 4 or about 12 weeks were pooled together. The starting material was peripheral blood, obtained 28 days after the second AZD1222 dose. V usage is TRBV5-6 and J usage is TRBJ2-1, with TRBD1 as a possible D gene (5 bases). This TCR was recovered from an adult who received the AZD1222 COVID-19 vaccine. The CDR3 sequence: CASSLVKGNEQFF. The DNA for the CDR3 is TGTGCCAGCAGCTTGGTAAAGGGGAATGAGCAGTTCTTC.